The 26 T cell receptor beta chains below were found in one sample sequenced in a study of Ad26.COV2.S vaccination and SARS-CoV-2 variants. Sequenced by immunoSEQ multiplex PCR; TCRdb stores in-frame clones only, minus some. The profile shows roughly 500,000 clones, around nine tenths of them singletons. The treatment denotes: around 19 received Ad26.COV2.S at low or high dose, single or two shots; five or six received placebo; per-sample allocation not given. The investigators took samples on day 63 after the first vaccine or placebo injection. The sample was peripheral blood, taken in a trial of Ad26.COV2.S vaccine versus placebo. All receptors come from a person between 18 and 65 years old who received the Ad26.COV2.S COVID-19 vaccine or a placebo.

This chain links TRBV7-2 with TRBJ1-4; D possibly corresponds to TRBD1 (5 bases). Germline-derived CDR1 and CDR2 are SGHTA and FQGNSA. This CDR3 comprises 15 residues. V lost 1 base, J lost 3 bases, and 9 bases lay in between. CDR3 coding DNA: TGTGCCAGCAGCTTAGTAGGGACGGCTAATGAAAAACTGTTTTTT. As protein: CASSLVGTANEKLFF.

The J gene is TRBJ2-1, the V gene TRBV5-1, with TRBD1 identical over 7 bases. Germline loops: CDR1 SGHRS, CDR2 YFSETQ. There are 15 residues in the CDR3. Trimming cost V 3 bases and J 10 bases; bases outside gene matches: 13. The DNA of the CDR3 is TGCGCCAGCAGCTCAAGTGGGACAGTGCGCTCCGAGCAGTTCTTC. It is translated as CASSSSGTVRSEQFF.

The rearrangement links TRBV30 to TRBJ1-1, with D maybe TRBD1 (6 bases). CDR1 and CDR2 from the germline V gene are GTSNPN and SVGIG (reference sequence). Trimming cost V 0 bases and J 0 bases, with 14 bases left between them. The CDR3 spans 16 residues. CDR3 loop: CAWSVPDSLLNTEAFF. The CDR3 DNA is TGTGCCTGGAGTGTACCGGACAGCCTACTGAACACTGAAGCTTTCTTT.

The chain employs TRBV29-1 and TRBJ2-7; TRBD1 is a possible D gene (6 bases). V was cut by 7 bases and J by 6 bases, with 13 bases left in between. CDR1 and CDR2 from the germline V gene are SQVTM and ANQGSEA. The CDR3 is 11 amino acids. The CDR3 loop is CSGRLGAEQYF. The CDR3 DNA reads TGCAGCGGGAGGTTGGGGGCCGAGCAGTACTTC.

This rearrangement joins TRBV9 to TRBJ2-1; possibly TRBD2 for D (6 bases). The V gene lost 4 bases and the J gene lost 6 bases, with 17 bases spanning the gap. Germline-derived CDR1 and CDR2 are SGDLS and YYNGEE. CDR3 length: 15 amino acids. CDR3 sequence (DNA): TGTGCCAGCAGCCCCCATGGGGGGATAGGCAATGAGCAGTTCTTC. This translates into CASSPHGGIGNEQFF.

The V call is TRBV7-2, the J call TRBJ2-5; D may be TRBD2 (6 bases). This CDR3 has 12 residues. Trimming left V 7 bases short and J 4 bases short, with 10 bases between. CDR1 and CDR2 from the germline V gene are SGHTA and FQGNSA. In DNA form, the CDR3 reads TGTGCCAGCAACCTGCGGGGAGAGACCCAGTACTTC. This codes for CASNLRGETQYF.

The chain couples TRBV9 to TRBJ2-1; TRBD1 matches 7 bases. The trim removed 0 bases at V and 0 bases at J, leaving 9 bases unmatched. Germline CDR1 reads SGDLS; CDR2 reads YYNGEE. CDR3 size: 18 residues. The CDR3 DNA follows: TGTGCCAGCAGCGTAGAATCCGGGACAGCGAGCTCCTACAATGAGCAGTTCTTC. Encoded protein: CASSVESGTASSYNEQFF.

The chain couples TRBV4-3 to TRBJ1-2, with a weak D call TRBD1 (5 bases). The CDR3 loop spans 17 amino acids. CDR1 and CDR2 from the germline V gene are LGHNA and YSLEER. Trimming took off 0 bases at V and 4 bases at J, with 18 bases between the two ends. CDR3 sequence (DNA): TGCGCCAGCAGCCAAGAGTTCGGCGGGGCCGGGGGCTATGGCTACACCTTC. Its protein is CASSQEFGGAGGYGYTF.

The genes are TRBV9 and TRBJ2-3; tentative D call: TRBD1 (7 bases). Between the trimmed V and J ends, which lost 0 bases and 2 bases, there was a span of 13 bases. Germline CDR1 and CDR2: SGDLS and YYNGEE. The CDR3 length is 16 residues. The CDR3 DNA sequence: TGTGCCAGCAGCGTAGGACAGGGACTCAACACAGATACGCAGTATTTT. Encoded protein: CASSVGQGLNTDTQYF.

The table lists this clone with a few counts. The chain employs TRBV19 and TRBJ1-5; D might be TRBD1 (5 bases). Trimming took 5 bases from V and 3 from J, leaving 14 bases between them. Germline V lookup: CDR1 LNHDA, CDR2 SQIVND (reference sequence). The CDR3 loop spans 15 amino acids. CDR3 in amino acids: CASSVVRQSNQPQHF. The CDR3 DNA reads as TGTGCCAGTAGTGTGGTTCGACAGTCCAATCAGCCCCAGCATTTT.

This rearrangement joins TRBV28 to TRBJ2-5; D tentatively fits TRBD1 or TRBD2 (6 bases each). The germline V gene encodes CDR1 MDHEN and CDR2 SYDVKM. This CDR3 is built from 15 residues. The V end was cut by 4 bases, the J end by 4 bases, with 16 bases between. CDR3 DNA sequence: TGTGCCAGCAGTTCACTCCTTGGGGGGCGAGAGACCCAGTACTTC. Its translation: CASSSLLGGRETQYF. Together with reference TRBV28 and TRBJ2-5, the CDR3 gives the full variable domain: DVKVTQSSRYLVKRTGEKVFLECVQDMDHENMFWYRQDPGLGLRLIYFSYDVKMKEKGDIPEGYSVSREKKERFSLILESASTNQTSMYLCASSSLLGGRETQYFGPGTRLLVL.

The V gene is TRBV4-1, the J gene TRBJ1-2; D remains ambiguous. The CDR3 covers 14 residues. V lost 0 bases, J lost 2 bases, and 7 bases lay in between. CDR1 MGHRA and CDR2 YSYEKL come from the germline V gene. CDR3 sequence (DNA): TGCGCCAGCAGCCAAGAAGGAACCAACTATGGCTACACCTTC. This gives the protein CASSQEGTNYGYTF.

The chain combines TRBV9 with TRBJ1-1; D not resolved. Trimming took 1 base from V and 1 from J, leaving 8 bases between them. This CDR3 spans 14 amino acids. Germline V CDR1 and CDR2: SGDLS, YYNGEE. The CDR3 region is CASSVTASNTEAFF. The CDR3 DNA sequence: TGTGCCAGCAGCGTAACAGCATCGAACACTGAAGCTTTCTTT.

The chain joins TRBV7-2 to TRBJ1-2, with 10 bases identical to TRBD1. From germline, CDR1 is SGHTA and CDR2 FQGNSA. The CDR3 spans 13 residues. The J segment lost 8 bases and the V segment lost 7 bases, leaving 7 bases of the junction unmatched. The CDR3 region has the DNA TGTGCCAGCACCGACAGGGGGCTCCCGGGCTACACCTTC. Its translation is CASTDRGLPGYTF. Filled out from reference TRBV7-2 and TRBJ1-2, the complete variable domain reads GAGVSQSPSNKVTEKGKDVELRCDPISGHTALYWYRQSLGQGLEFLIYFQGNSAPDKSGLPSDRFSAERTGGSVSTLTIQRTQQEDSAVYLCASTDRGLPGYTFGSGTRLTVV.

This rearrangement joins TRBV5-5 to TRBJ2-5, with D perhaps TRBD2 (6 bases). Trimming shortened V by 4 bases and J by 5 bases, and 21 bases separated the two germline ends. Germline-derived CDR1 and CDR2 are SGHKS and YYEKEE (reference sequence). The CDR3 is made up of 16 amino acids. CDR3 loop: CASSPGEKGVQETQYF. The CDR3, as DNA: TGTGCCAGCAGCCCGGGGGAGAAAGGCGTCCAGGAGACCCAGTACTTC.

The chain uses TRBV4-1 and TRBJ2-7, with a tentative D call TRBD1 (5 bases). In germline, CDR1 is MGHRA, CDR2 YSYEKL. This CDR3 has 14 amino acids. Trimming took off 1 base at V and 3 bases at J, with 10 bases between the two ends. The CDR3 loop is CASSQVVDSYEQYF. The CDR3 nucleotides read TGCGCCAGCAGCCAAGTAGTAGACAGCTACGAGCAGTACTTC.

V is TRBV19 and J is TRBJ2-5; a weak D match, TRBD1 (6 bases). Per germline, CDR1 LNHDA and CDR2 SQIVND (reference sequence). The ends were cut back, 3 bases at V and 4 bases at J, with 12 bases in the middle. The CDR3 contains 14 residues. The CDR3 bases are TGTGCCAGTAGTATTGCTCCAGGGGCAGAGACCCAGTACTTC. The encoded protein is CASSIAPGAETQYF.

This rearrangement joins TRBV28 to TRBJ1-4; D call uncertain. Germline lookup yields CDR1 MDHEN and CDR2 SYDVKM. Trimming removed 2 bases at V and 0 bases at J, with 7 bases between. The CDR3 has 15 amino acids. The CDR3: CASSLRRATNEKLFF. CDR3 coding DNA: TGTGCCAGCAGTTTACGACGGGCAACTAATGAAAAACTGTTTTTT.

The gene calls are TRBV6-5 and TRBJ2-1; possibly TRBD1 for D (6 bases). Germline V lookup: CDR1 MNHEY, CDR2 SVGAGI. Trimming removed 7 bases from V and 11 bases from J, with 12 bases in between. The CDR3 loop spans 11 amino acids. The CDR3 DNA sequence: TGTGCCAGCACCGGGACAAGACAGCAGTTCTTC. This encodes CASTGTRQQFF.

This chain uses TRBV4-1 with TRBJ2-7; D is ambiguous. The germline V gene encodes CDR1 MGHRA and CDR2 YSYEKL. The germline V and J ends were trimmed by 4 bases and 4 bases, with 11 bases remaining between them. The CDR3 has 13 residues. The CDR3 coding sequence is TGCGCCAGCAGCCTAGCCGGTGGTTACGAGCAGTACTTC. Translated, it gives CASSLAGGYEQYF.

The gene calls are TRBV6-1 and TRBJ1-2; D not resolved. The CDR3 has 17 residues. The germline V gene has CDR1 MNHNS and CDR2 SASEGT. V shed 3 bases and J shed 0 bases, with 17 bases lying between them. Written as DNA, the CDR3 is TGTGCCAGCAGTGATCCGAGAGGCCAACCCTCTAACTATGGCTACACCTTC. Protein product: CASSDPRGQPSNYGYTF.

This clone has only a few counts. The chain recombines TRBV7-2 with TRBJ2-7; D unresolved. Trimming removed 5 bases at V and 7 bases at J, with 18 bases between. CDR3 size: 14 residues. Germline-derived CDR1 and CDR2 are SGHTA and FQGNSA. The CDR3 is CASSQGWISWEQYF. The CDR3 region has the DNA TGTGCCAGCAGCCAAGGGTGGATCTCGTGGGAGCAGTACTTC.

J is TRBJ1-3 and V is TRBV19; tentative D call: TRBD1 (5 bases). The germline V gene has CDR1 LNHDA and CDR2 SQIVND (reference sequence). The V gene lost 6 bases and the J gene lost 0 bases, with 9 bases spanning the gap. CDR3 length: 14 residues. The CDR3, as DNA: TGTGCCAGTAGAAGGGGCAGCTCTGGAAACACCATATATTTT. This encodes CASRRGSSGNTIYF.

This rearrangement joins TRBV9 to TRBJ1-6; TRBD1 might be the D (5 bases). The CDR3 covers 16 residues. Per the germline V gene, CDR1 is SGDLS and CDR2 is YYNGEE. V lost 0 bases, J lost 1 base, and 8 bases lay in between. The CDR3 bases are TGTGCCAGCAGCGTAGCGGCAGGGTCCTATAATTCACCCCTCCACTTT. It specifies CASSVAAGSYNSPLHF.

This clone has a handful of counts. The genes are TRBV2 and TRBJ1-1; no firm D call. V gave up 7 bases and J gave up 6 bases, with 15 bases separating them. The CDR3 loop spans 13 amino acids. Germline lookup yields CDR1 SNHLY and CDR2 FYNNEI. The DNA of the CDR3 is TGTGCCAGCACGCGAGACGGGCGAGCTGAAGCTTTCTTT. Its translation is CASTRDGRAEAFF.

CDR3 coding DNA: TGTGCCACCAGCAGACGAGATCCAGGGTTGGAAAAACTGTTTTTT. As protein: CATSRRDPGLEKLFF. This chain connects TRBV15 to TRBJ1-4; TRBD1 might be the D (5 bases). This CDR3 is 15 amino acids long. V lost 2 bases and J lost 8, with 15 bases in between. The germline V gene encodes CDR1 LNHNV and CDR2 YYDKDF (reference sequence). The variable domain in full, with the rest retrieved from reference TRBV15 and TRBJ1-4, is DAMVIQNPRYQVTQFGKPVTLSCSQTLNHNVMYWYQQKSSQAPKLLFHYYDKDFNNEADTPDNFQSRRPNTSFCFLDIRSPGLGDTAMYLCATSRRDPGLEKLFFGSGTQLSVL.